Shown below are 25 T cell receptor beta chains from a single sample sequenced in a study of regulatory T cells in long-lasting Graves disease (dated by TCRdb to about 2021). Reading the label with the study, this specimen's time point is: newly diagnosed GD, antithyroid drugs for less than 3 months. For both TCR sequencing and RNA sequencing, RNA was extracted from PBMCs using TRIzol. The library relied on multiplex PCR. These reads were obtained on an Illumina HiSeq 4000. CDR3 regions were amplified by Arm-PCR with iRepertoire HTBI primers to construct TCR beta libraries. Starting from the raw public reads, TCRdb applied fastp trimming at Q25, assembled clones with MiXCR and retained in-frame beta chains. Records with the same CDR3 protein are collapsed into one entry carrying the most frequent genes and DNA. Here the sample has about 610,000 distinct CDR3 sequences; about 16% occur a single time. The ten largest clonotypes hold more than 10% of the sample.

These data were likewise used in another study, on T cells in Graves' hyperthyroidism and ophthalmopathy.

This specimen consisted of peripheral blood mononuclear cells (PBMCs), obtained at new diagnosis, from a patient treated with antithyroid drugs. The receptors derive from a young man with Graves disease. Donor details come from another sample of the same person, matched by shared clones.

The rearrangement uses TRBV11-2 and TRBJ2-1; the D is unclear. CDR3 length equals 10 residues. Germline loops: CDR1 SGHAT, CDR2 FQNNGV. V shed 1 base and J shed 13 bases, with 5 bases lying between them. CDR3 amino acids: CASSLGSQFF. The CDR3 DNA sequence: TGTGCCAGCAGCTTAGGTTCTCAGTTCTTC.

V usage is TRBV3-1 and J usage is TRBJ1-1; 7 bases match TRBD1. This CDR3 region has 18 residues. With 0 bases clipped from V and 4 bases from J, the junction kept 14 bases outside the gene matches. Per germline, CDR1 LGHDT and CDR2 YNNKEL (reference sequence). The CDR3 sequence is CASSQEWGTGEVSTEAFF. The CDR3, as DNA: TGTGCCAGCAGCCAAGAGTGGGGCACAGGGGAGGTAAGCACTGAAGCTTTCTTT. The full variable domain, rest sourced from reference TRBV3-1 and TRBJ1-1, is DTAVSQTPKYLVTQMGNDKSIKCEQNLGHDTMYWYKQDSKKFLKIMFSYNNKELIINETVPNRFSPKSPDKAHLNLHINSLELGDSAVYFCASSQEWGTGEVSTEAFFGQGTRLTVV.

This clonotype was recorded a few times. The V gene is TRBV6-1, the J gene TRBJ2-1, with a weak D call TRBD2 (6 bases). V lost 6 bases and J lost 5, with 14 bases in between. The CDR3 is made up of 14 amino acids. Looked up from germline, CDR1 is MNHNS and CDR2 is SASEGT. The CDR3: CASSGTPFNNEQFF. CDR3 nucleotides: TGTGCCAGCAGCGGGACTCCTTTTAACAATGAGCAGTTCTTC.

This clonotype showed up many times. The chain carries TRBV11-2 and TRBJ2-4, with a weak D call TRBD2 (5 bases). Trimming shortened V by 2 bases and J by 5 bases, and 7 bases separated the two germline ends. CDR1 is SGHAT and CDR2 is FQNNGV in the germline V gene. The CDR3 totals 13 residues. The CDR3 is CASSLLRENIQYF. CDR3 DNA sequence: TGTGCCAGCAGCTTATTGAGGGAAAACATTCAGTACTTC.

This clonotype was seen at least ten times. The genes are TRBV10-3 and TRBJ2-2; TRBD1 matches at 9 bases. Per the germline V gene, CDR1 is ENHRY and CDR2 is SYGVKD. The CDR3 contains 16 residues. V lost 5 bases, J lost 3 bases, and 7 bases stayed unmatched. This CDR3 reads CAISQPGQGYTGELFF. The CDR3 region has the DNA TGTGCCATCAGTCAGCCGGGACAGGGTTACACCGGGGAGCTGTTTTTT.

The chain recombines TRBV29-1 with TRBJ2-5; 11 positions match TRBD1. Germline V gene data show CDR1 as SQVTM and CDR2 as ANQGSEA. Trimming cost V 6 bases and J 0 bases; bases outside gene matches: 6. The CDR3 consists of 15 residues. The CDR3 region has the DNA TGCAGCGTGGGGGGGACAGGGGGTTACCAAGAGACCCAGTACTTC. It translates to CSVGGTGGYQETQYF.

This clonotype came up many times. The chain links TRBV12-3 or TRBV12-4 to TRBJ1-5; a possible D gene is TRBD1 (5 bases). The V end was cut by 6 bases, the J end by 5 bases, with 11 bases between. The CDR3 consists of 13 residues. CDR3 in amino acids: CASRRGVDQPQHF. The DNA of the CDR3 is TGTGCCAGCAGGCGGGGGGTCGATCAGCCCCAGCATTTT.

This clonotype was seen many times. J is TRBJ1-4 and V is TRBV30; 11 nucleotides agree with TRBD1. V trimming: 2 bases; J trimming: 8 bases; junction bases outside the gene matches: 4. CDR1 and CDR2 (germline): GTSNPN, SVGIG (reference sequence). The CDR3 has 14 residues. CDR3 amino acids: CAWSWTGGNEKLFF. In DNA form, the CDR3 reads TGTGCCTGGAGTTGGACAGGGGGCAACGAAAAACTGTTTTTT.

The gene calls are TRBV25-1 and TRBJ2-2; D gene ambiguous. Germline CDR1 MGHDK, CDR2 SYGVNS. V was shortened by 1 base and J by 7 bases, with 7 bases between the two germline ends. The CDR3 is 13 residues long. In DNA, the CDR3 is TGTGCCAGCAGTGAATTTAGCAGCGGGGAGCTGTTTTTT. This translates into CASSEFSSGELFF.

Many counts were recorded for this clonotype. The chain links TRBV12-3 or TRBV12-4 to TRBJ1-2; tentatively, D is TRBD1 (6 bases). V was shortened by 6 bases and J by 4 bases, with 18 bases between the two germline ends. This CDR3 is built from 15 residues. CDR3 sequence (DNA): TGTGCCAGCAGGGGGGGGTTTTGGGGGGCCTATGGCTACACCTTC. Translated: CASRGGFWGAYGYTF.

At least ten counts were recorded for this clonotype. V is TRBV18 and J is TRBJ2-3, with a weak D call TRBD1 (6 bases). Germline CDR1 and CDR2: KGHSH and LQKENI. The CDR3 length is 13 residues. The germline V and J ends were trimmed by 3 bases and 6 bases, with 10 bases remaining between them. The CDR3, as DNA: TGTGCCAGCTCACCGAACAGGGAGGATACGCAGTATTTT. Translating it yields CASSPNREDTQYF.

There are many counts of this clonotype. The J gene is TRBJ2-7, the V gene TRBV5-1; D may correspond to TRBD1 or TRBD2 (5 bases each). V lost 4 bases and J lost 4, with 24 bases in between. The germline CDR1 and CDR2 sequences are SGHRS and YFSETQ. The CDR3 extends over 17 amino acids. The CDR3 region has the DNA TGCGCCAGCAGCCCCCAACCGGGACGAAAGTTTCGATACGAGCAGTACTTC. Translating it yields CASSPQPGRKFRYEQYF. Supplemented by reference TRBV5-1 and TRBJ2-7, the full variable domain reads KAGVTQTPRYLIKTRGQQVTLSCSPISGHRSVSWYQQTPGQGLQFLFEYFSETQRNKGNFPGRFSGRQFSNSRSEMNVSTLELGDSALYLCASSPQPGRKFRYEQYFGPGTRLTVT.

This sequence joins TRBV29-1 and TRBJ2-7; 10 bases agree with TRBD2. V was pared by 4 bases and J by 1 base, with 16 bases of the junction left unmatched. Germline loops: CDR1 SQVTM, CDR2 ANQGSEA. The CDR3 extends over 18 amino acids. The CDR3 nucleotides are TGCAGCGTTGCAAGGACGGCCTCGGTTAGCGGGAGGTCCTACGAGCAGTACTTC. Its protein product is CSVARTASVSGRSYEQYF.

A remark on this clonotype: One end of the junction is discordant with germline, which a read error may explain. The rearrangement links TRBV5-1 to TRBJ2-3; D perhaps matches TRBD2 (5 bases). The CDR3 consists of 16 residues. CDR1 is SGHRS, CDR2 YFSETQ, per germline. This chain's CDR3 is CASSGVSVPPTDTQYF. The CDR3 DNA reads TGTGCCAGCAGCGGCGTATCGGTCCCACCCACAGATACGCAGTATTTT. Drawing the rest from reference TRBV5-1 and TRBJ2-3, the complete variable domain is KAGVTQTPRYLIKTRGQQVTLSCSPISGHRSVSWYQQTPGQGLQFLFEYFSETQRNKGNFPGRFSGRQFSNSRSEMNVSTLELGDSALYLCASSGVSVPPTDTQYFGPGTRLTVL.

Written as DNA, the CDR3 is TGTGCCACGGAGCCACAGGGGCAGAGCTCCTACAATGAGCAGTTCTTC. Protein sequence: CATEPQGQSSYNEQFF. The chain is built from TRBV10-3 and TRBJ2-1; 7 bases are a match to TRBD1. Unmatched junction bases numbered 12, after V lost 10 bases and J lost 0 bases. Germline V gene data show CDR1 as ENHRY and CDR2 as SYGVKD. This CDR3 is built from 16 residues.

There are a few counts of this clonotype. The chain is built from TRBV2 and TRBJ1-4; D is perhaps TRBD1 (5 bases). V shed 8 bases and J shed 7 bases, with 17 bases lying between them. There are 14 residues in the CDR3. The germline gives CDR1 SNHLY, CDR2 FYNNEI. The CDR3 DNA reads as TGTGCCAGCGTGGGGGGGGTTTATAGTGAAAAACTGTTTTTT. The encoded protein is CASVGGVYSEKLFF.

This clonotype was observed a few times. V usage is TRBV5-1 and J usage is TRBJ2-7; 13 positions match TRBD2. The length of the CDR3 is 16 residues. Germline CDR1 and CDR2: SGHRS and YFSETQ. With 0 bases clipped from V and 6 bases from J, the junction kept 6 bases outside the gene matches. For the CDR3, the DNA is TGCGCCAGCAGCTTGGGACTAGCGGGAGGTCTTTCCGAGCAGTACTTC. Amino acid sequence: CASSLGLAGGLSEQYF.

The gene calls are TRBV19 and TRBJ1-1; D is unclear. V lost 5 bases and J 5 bases, leaving 18 bases between the germline ends. Per germline, CDR1 LNHDA and CDR2 SQIVND (reference sequence). The CDR3 is made up of 15 amino acids. CDR3: CASSPYRTLGTEAFF. The CDR3, as DNA: TGTGCCAGTAGTCCATATCGGACCCTCGGGACTGAAGCTTTCTTT. Full variable domain (outside the CDR3, taken from reference TRBV19 and TRBJ1-1): DGGITQSPKYLFRKEGQNVTLSCEQNLNHDAMYWYRQDPGQGLRLIYYSQIVNDFQKGDIAEGYSVSREKKESFPLTVTSAQKNPTAFYLCASSPYRTLGTEAFFGQGTRLTVV.

Ten or more counts support this clonotype. Written as DNA, the CDR3 is TGCAGTGCTAGCGCGGGAGTCCACGAGCAGTACTTC. It yields the protein CSASAGVHEQYF. The chain is built from TRBV20-1 and TRBJ2-7; 7 bases agree with TRBD2. Trimming at V came to 3 bases and at J to 5 bases, leaving 4 bases not matched to a gene. The germline CDR1 and CDR2 sequences are DFQATT and SNEGSKA (reference sequence). The CDR3 length is 12 residues.

At least ten counts were recorded for this clonotype. The chain is built from TRBV6-1 and TRBJ2-7, with 8 bases that match TRBD2. The junction had 12 bases not matched to a gene; V was cut back by 8 bases and J by 3 bases. Germline V gene data show CDR1 as MNHNS and CDR2 as SASEGT. This CDR3 is 15 amino acids long. CDR3 loop: CASPPGAGVFYEQYF. The CDR3 bases are TGTGCCAGCCCCCCGGGAGCGGGAGTATTCTACGAGCAGTACTTC.

This clonotype was seen ten or more times. The chain combines TRBV7-9 with TRBJ2-1; 8 positions agree with TRBD2. The CDR3 runs 18 residues. The V segment lost 8 bases and the J segment 3 bases; nucleotides outside the gene matches: 18. Germline values: CDR1 SEHNR, CDR2 FQNEAQ (reference sequence). DNA of the CDR3: TGTGCCAGCCGTCTTGGGATCACTGCGGGAGGCTACTACAATGAGCAGTTCTTC. Translating gives CASRLGITAGGYYNEQFF.

V and J are TRBV5-1 and TRBJ1-3; the match to TRBD1 covers 7 bases. Germline CDR1 is SGHRS and CDR2 is YFSETQ. There are 15 residues in the CDR3. J was trimmed by 0 bases and V by 4 bases; bases with no gene match: 4. CDR3 sequence reads: CASSPRDSSGNTIYF. CDR3 bases: TGCGCCAGCAGCCCTCGGGACAGCTCTGGAAACACCATATATTTT.

This clonotype showed up many times. The CDR3 DNA reads as TGTGCCAGCAGCTTAAACGACCGAGCAGAGACCCAGTACTTC. This sequence encodes CASSLNDRAETQYF. The genes are TRBV7-9 and TRBJ2-5; the D is unclear. The CDR3 sequence is 14 residues long. Germline assignment: CDR1 SEHNR and CDR2 FQNEAQ (reference sequence). V lost 2 bases and J 4 bases, leaving 11 bases between the germline ends.

On this clonotype: A far larger clone is only one base removed, so a read error is likely. This sequence joins TRBV12-3 or TRBV12-4 and TRBJ2-3; TRBD2 agrees at 9 bases. The end of the DNA fits TRBJ2-7 better, so the J call may be wrong. CDR3 size: 16 residues. The chain's CDR3 is CASSLLGLAGPNEQYF. In nucleotides, the CDR3 is TGTGCCAGCAGTTTATTGGGCCTAGCGGGACCTAATGAGCAGTACTTC.

At least ten counts were recorded for this clonotype. The chain is built from TRBV15 and TRBJ2-5, with TRBD2 as a possible D gene (6 bases). CDR3 length: 13 amino acids. Trimming took off 4 bases at V and 5 bases at J, with 11 bases between the two ends. Germline assignment: CDR1 LNHNV and CDR2 YYDKDF (reference sequence). The DNA of the CDR3 is TGTGCCACCAGCAAGGAGGGACTGGAGACCCAGTACTTC. Residues: CATSKEGLETQYF.